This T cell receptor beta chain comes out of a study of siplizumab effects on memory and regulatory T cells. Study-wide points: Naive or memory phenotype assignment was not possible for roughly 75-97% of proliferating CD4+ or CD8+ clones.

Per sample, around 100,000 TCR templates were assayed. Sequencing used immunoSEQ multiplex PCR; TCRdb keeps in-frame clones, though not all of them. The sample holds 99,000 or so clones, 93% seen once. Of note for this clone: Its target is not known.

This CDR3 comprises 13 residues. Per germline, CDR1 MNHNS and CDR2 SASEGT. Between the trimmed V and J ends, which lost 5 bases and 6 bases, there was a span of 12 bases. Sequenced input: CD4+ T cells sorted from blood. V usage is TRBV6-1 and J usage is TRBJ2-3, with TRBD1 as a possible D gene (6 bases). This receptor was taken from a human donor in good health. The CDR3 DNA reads TGTGCCAGCAGTTTCAGGGGCTGGGATACGCAGTATTTT. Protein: CASSFRGWDTQYF.